The clone carrying this T cell receptor beta chain has a handful of counts. This entry comes from a study of spatial heterogeneity in lung cancer. Trimming cost V 5 bases and J 5 bases, with 14 bases left between them. Germline V gene lookup returns CDR1 SGHVS and CDR2 FNYEAQ. The length of the CDR3 is 14 residues. The time point denotes: sample taken at primary tumor resection. The input material, whole RNA from tumor, nontumor lung or frozen PBMC, was sequenced unsorted. TCRdb passed the 5' RACE reads through MiXCR, listing each CDR3 protein once. The sample shows about 38,000 distinct CDR3 sequences, 7.5% of them seen only once.

This sequence originates from a male donor with early-stage non-small cell lung cancer. This specimen was PBMCs, taken at surgery. The chain links TRBV7-6 to TRBJ2-3; D may be TRBD1 (5 bases). The CDR3 coding sequence is TGTGCCAGCAGCCAGGGTTCGGCGGTAGATACGCAGTATTTT. Its translation: CASSQGSAVDTQYF.